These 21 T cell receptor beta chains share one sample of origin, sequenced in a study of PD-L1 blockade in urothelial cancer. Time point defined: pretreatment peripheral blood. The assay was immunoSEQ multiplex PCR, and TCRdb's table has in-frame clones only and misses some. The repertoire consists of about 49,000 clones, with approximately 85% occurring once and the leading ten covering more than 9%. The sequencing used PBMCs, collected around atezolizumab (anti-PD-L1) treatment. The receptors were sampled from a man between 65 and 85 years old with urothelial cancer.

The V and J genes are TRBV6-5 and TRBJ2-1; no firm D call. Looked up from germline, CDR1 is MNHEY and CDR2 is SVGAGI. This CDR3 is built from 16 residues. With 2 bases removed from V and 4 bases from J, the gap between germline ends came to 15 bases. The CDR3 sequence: CASSYAETGYYNEQFF. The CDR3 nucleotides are TGTGCCAGCAGTTACGCTGAGACTGGATATTACAATGAGCAGTTCTTC.

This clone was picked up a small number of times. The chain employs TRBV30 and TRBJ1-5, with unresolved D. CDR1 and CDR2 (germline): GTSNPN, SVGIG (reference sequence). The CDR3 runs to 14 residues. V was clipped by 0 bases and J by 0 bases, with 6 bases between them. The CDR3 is CAWSVINSNQPQHF. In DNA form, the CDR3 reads TGTGCCTGGAGTGTAATTAATAGCAATCAGCCCCAGCATTTT.

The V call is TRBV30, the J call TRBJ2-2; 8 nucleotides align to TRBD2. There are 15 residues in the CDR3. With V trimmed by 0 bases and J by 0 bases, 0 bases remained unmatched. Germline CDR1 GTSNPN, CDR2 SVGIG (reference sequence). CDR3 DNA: TGTGCCTGGAGTGTAGCGGGAGCGAACACCGGGGAGCTGTTTTTT. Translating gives CAWSVAGANTGELFF.

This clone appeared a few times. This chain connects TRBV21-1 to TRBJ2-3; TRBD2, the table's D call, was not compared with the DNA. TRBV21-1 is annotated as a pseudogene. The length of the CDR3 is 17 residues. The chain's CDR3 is CASSICSGRIITDTQYF. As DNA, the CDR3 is TGTGCCAGCAGCATTTGTAGCGGGAGGATAATTACAGATACGCAGTATTTT.

The CDR3 is CASSQDRDSTEAFF. CDR3 DNA: TGTGCCAGCAGCCAGGACAGAGACAGCACTGAAGCTTTCTTT. V usage is TRBV2 and J usage is TRBJ1-1, with D possibly matching TRBD1 (6 bases). V lost 6 bases, J lost 4 bases, and 15 bases lay in between. The CDR3 consists of 14 residues. The V gene's germline CDR1 is SNHLY and CDR2 FYNNEI.

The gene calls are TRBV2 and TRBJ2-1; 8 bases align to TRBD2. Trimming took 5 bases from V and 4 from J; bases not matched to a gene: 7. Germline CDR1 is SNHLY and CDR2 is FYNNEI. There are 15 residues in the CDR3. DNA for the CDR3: TGTGCCAGCAGTTTCGGACTAGCTCGTTACAATGAGCAGTTCTTC. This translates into CASSFGLARYNEQFF.

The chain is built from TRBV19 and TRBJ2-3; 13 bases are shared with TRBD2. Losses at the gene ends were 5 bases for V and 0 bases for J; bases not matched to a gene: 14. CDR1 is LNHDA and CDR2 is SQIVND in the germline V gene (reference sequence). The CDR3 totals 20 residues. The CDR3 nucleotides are TGTGCCAGTAGTTTCTCGGGACTAGCGGGGAAACCTTCTAGCACAGATACGCAGTATTTT. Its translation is CASSFSGLAGKPSSTDTQYF.

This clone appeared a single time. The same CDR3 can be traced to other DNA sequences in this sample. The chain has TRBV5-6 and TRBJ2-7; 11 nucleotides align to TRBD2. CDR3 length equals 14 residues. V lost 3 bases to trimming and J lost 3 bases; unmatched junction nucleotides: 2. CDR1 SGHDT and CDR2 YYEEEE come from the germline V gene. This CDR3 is CASSYGTSGYEQYF. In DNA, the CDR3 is TGTGCCAGCAGCTATGGGACTAGCGGCTACGAGCAGTACTTC.

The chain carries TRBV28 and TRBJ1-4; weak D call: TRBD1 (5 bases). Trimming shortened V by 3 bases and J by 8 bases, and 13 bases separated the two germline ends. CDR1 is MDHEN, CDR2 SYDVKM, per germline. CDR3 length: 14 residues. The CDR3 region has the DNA TGTGCCAGCAGTTTTGGGCAGGGCGAGGAAAAACTGTTTTTT. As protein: CASSFGQGEEKLFF.

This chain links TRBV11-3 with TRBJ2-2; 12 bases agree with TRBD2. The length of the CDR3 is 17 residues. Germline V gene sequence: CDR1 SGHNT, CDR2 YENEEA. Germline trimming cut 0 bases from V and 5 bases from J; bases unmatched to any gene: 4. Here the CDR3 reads CASSLDSGLAGTGELFF. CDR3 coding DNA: TGTGCCAGCAGCTTAGATTCGGGACTAGCGGGTACCGGGGAGCTGTTTTTT.

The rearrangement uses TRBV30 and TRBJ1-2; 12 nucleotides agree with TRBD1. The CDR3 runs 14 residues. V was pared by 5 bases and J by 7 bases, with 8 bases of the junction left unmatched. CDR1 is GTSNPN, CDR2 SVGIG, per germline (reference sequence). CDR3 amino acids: CAWGRDRGLLGYTF. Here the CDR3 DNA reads TGTGCCTGGGGTCGGGACAGGGGGCTTCTTGGCTACACCTTC.

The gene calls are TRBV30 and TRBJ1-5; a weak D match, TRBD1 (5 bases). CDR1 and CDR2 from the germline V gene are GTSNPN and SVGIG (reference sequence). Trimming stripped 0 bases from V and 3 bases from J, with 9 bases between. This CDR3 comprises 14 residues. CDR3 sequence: CAWSVRDYNQPQHF. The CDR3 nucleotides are TGTGCCTGGAGTGTACGGGACTACAATCAGCCCCAGCATTTT.

This CDR3 is CASSLSGSSSYNEQFF. The CDR3 bases are TGCGCCAGCAGCTTGTCCGGGTCAAGCTCCTACAATGAGCAGTTCTTC. The rearrangement links TRBV5-1 to TRBJ2-1; D is uncertain. Germline V gene lookup returns CDR1 SGHRS and CDR2 YFSETQ. The CDR3 has 16 amino acids. The V and J ends lost 1 base and 0 bases respectively, with 11 bases between them.

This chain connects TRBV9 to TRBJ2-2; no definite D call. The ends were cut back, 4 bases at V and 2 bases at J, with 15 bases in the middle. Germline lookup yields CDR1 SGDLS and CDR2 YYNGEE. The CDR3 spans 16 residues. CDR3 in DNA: TGTGCCAGCAGCCCCAGGCGCTCAAGAAACACCGGGGAGCTGTTTTTT. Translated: CASSPRRSRNTGELFF.

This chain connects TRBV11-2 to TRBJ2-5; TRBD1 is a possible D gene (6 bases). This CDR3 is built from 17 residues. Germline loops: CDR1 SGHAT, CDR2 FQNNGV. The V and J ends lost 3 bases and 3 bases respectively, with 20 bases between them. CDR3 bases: TGTGCCAGCAGCTTCGATCCTCAACAGGGCGTAAAAGAGACCCAGTACTTC. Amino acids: CASSFDPQQGVKETQYF.

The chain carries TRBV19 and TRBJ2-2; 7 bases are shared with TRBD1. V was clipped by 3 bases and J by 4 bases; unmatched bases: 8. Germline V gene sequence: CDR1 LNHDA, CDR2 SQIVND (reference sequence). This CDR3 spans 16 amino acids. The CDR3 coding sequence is TGTGCCAGTAGTATCCGACAGGGTAGGACCACCGGGGAGCTGTTTTTT. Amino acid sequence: CASSIRQGRTTGELFF.

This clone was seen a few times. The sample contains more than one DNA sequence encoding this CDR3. The CDR3 DNA reads TGTGCCAGTAGTACAGGAGGGCAAGAGACCCAGTACTTC. This gives the protein CASSTGGQETQYF. The chain has TRBV19 and TRBJ2-5; TRBD2 is a possible D gene (6 bases). Germline V gene sequence: CDR1 LNHDA, CDR2 SQIVND (reference sequence). V lost 4 bases and J 2 bases, leaving 8 bases between the germline ends. CDR3 size: 13 residues.

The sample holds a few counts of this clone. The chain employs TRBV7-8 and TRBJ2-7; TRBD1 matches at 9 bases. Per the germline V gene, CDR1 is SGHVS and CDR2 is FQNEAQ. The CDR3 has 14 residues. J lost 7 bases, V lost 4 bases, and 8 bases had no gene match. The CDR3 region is CASSSGTGSGEQYF. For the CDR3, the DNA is TGTGCCAGCAGCTCCGGGACAGGGTCGGGTGAGCAGTACTTC.

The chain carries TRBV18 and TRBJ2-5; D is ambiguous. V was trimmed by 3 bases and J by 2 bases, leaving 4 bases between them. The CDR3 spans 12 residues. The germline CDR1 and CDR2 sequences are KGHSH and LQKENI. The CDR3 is CASSPLQETQYF. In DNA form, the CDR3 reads TGTGCCAGCTCACCCCTTCAAGAGACCCAGTACTTC.

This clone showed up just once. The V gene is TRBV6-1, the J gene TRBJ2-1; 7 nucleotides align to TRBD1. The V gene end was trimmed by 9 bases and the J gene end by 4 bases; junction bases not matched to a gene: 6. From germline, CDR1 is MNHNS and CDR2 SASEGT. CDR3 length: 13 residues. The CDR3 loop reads CASRPGGYNEQFF. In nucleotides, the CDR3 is TGTGCCAGTAGGCCAGGGGGTTACAATGAGCAGTTCTTC.

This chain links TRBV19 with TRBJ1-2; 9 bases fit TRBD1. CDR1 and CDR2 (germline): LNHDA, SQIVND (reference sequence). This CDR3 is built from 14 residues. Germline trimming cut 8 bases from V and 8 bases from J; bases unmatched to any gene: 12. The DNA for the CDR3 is TGTGCCAGTGGATCCCCACAGGGGGCGGAGGGCTACACCTTC. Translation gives CASGSPQGAEGYTF.